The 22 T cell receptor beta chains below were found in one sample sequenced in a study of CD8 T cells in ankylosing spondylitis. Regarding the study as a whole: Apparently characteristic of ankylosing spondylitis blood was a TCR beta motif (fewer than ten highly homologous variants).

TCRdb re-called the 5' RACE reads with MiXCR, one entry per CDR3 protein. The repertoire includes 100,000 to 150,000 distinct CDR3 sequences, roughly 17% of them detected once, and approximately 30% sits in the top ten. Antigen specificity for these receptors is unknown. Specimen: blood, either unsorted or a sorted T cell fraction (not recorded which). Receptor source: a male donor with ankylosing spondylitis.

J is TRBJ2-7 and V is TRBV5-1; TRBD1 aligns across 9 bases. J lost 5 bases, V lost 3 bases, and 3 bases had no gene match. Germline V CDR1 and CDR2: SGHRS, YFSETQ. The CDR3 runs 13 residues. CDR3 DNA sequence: TGCGCCAGCAGCTGGGGGACAGGGAACGAGCAGTACTTC. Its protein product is CASSWGTGNEQYF.

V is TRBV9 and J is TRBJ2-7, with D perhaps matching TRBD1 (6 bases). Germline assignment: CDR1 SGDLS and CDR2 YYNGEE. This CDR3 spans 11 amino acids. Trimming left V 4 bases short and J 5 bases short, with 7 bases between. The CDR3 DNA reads TGTGCCAGCAGCCCAGGGGACGAGCAGTACTTC. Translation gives CASSPGDEQYF.

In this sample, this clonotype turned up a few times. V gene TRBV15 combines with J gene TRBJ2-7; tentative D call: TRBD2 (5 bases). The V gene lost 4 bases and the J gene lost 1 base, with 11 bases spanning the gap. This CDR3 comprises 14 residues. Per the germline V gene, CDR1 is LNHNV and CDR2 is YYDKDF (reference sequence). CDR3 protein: CATSKISGSYEQYF. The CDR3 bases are TGTGCCACCAGCAAGATTTCGGGGTCCTACGAGCAGTACTTC.

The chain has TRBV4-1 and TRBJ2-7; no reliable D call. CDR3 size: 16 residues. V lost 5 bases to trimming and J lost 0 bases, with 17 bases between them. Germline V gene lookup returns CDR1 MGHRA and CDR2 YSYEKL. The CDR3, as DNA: TGCGCCAGCAGCGGAGCCGTGGTGTCGAGCTCCTACGAGCAGTACTTC. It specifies CASSGAVVSSSYEQYF.

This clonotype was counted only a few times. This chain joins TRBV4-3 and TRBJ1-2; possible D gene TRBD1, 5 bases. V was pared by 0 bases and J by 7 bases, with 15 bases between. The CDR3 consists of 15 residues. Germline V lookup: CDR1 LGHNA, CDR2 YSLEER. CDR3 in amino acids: CASSQDLPPDSGYTF. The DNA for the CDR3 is TGCGCCAGCAGCCAAGATCTGCCGCCCGACAGTGGCTACACCTTC.

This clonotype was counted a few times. The chain's CDR3 is CASSLAGGIGNTIYF. In nucleotides, the CDR3 is TGTGCCAGCAGCTTAGCAGGGGGCATCGGAAACACCATATATTTT. The chain has TRBV11-2 and TRBJ1-3, with 8 bases that match TRBD1. The trim removed 1 base at V and 4 bases at J, leaving 3 bases unmatched. The CDR3 has 15 residues. CDR1 and CDR2 from the germline V gene are SGHAT and FQNNGV.

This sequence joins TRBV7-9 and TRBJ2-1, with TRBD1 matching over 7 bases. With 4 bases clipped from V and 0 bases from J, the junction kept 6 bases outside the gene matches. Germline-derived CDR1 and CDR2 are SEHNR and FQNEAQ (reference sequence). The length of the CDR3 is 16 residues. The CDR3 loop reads CASSSTGSGSYNEQFF. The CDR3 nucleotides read TGTGCCAGCAGCTCGACAGGGTCGGGCTCCTACAATGAGCAGTTCTTC.

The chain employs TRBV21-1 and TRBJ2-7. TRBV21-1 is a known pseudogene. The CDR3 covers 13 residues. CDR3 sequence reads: CASSEGALEEQYF. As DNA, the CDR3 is TGTGCCAGCAGCGAAGGGGCACTGGAGGAGCAGTACTTC.

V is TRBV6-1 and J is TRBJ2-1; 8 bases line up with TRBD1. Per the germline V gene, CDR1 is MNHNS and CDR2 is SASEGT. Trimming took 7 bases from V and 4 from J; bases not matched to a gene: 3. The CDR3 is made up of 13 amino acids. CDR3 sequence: CASTGTGYNEQFF. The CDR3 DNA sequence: TGTGCCAGCACGGGGACAGGATACAATGAGCAGTTCTTC.

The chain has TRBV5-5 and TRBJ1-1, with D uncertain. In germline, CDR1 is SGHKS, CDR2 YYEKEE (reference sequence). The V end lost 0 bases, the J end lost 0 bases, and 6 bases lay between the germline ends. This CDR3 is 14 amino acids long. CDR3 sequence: CASSLDSLNTEAFF. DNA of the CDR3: TGTGCCAGCAGCTTGGACAGCTTGAACACTGAAGCTTTCTTT.

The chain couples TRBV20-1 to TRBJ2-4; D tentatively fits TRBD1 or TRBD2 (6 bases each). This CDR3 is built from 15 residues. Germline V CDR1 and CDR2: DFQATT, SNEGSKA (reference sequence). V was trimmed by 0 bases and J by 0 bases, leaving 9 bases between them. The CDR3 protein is CSARDGGQAKNIQYF. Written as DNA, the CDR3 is TGCAGTGCTAGAGATGGGGGGCAAGCCAAAAACATTCAGTACTTC.

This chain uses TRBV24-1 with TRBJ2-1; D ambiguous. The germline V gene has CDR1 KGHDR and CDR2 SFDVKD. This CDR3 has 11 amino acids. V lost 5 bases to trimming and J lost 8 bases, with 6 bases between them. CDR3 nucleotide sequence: TGTGCCACCAGTGTAGACGATGAGCAGTTCTTC. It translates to CATSVDDEQFF.

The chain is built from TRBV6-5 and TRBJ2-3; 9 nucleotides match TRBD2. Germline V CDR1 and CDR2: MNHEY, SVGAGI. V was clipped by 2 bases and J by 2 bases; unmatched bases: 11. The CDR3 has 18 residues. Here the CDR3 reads CASSYTPLPSGVTDTQYF. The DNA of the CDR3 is TGTGCCAGCAGTTACACGCCACTGCCTAGCGGGGTCACAGATACGCAGTATTTT.

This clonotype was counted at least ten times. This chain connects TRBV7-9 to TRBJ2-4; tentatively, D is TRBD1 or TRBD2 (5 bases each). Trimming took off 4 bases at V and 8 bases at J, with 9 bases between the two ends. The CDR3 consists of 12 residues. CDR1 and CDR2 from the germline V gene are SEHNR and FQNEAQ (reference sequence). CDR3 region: CASSSRGDIQYF. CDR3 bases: TGTGCCAGCAGCTCGAGGGGTGACATTCAGTACTTC. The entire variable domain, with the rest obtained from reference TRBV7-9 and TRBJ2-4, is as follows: DTGVSQNPRHKITKRGQNVTFRCDPISEHNRLYWYRQTLGQGPEFLTYFQNEAQLEKSRLLSDRFSAERPKGSFSTLEIQRTEQGDSAMYLCASSSRGDIQYFGAGTRLSVL.

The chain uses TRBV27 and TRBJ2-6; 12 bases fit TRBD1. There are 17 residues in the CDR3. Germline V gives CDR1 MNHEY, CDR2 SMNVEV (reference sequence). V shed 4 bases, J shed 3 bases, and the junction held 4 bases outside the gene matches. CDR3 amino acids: CASSSGTGGGGANVLTF. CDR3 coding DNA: TGTGCCAGCAGTTCCGGGACAGGGGGCGGTGGGGCCAACGTCCTGACTTTC.

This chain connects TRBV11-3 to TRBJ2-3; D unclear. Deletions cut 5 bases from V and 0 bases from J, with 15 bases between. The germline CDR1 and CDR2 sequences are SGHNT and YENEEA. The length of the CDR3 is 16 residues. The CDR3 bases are TGTGCCAGCAGCCCCTCTTCGGTGCGGAGCACAGATACGCAGTATTTT. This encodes CASSPSSVRSTDTQYF.

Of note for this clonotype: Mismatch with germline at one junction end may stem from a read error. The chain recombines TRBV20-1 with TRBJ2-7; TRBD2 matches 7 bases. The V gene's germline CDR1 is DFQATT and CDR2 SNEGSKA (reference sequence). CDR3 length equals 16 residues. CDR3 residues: CSARYDDWTSSSEQYF. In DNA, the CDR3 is TGCAGTGCTAGGTATGACGATTGGACTAGTTCCTCCGAGCAGTACTTC.

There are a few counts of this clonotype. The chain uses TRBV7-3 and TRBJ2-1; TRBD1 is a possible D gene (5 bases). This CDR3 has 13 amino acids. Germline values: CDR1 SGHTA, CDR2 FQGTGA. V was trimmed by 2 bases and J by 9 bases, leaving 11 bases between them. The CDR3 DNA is TGTGCCAGCAGCTTAGTGGGTAGGGGTGAGCAGTTCTTC. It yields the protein CASSLVGRGEQFF.

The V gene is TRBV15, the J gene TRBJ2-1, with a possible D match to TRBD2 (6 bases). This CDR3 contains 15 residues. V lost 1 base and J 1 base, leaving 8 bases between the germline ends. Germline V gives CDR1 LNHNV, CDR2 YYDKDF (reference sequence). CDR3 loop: CATSRVAGSYNEQFF. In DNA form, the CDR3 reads TGTGCCACCAGCAGAGTCGCGGGATCCTACAATGAGCAGTTCTTC.

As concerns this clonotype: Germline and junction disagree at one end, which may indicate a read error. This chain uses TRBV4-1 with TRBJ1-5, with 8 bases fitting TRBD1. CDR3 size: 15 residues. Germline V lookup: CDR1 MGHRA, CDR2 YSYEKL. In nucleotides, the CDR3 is TGCGCCTGCAGCCAGGGGACAGGTACGGAACAGCCCCAGCATTTT. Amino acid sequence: CACSQGTGTEQPQHF.

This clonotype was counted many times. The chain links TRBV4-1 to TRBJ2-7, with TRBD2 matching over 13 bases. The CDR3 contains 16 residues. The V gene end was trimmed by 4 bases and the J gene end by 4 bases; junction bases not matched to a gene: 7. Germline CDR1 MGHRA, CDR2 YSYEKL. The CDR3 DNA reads TGCGCCAGCAGCCCAGCTCAGGGACTAGCGGGGTACGAGCAGTACTTC. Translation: CASSPAQGLAGYEQYF.

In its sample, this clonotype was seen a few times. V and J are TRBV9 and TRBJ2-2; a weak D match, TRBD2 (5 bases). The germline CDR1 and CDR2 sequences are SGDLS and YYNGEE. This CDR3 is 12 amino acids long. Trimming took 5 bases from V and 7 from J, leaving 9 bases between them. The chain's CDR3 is CASREEGGELFF. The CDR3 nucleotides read TGTGCCAGCAGAGAAGAGGGCGGGGAGCTGTTTTTT.